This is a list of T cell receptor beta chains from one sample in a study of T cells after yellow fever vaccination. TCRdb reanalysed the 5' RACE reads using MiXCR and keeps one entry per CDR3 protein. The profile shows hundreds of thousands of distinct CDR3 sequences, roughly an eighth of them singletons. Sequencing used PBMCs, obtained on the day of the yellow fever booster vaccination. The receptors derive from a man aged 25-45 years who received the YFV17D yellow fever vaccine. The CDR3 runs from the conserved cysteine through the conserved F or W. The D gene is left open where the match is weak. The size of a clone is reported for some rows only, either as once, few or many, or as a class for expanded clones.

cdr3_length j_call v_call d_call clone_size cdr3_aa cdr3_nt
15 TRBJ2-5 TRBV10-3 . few CAISGGGQAVQTQYF TGTGCCATCAGTGGGGGAGGACAGGCGGTGCAGACCCAGTACTTC
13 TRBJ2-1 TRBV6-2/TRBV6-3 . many CASSYLPTNEQFF TGTGCCAGCAGTTACCTCCCTACCAATGAGCAGTTCTTC
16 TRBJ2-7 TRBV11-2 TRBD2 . CASSYERTSGRGEQYF TGTGCCAGCAGCTATGAACGGACTAGCGGGAGAGGCGAGCAGTACTTC
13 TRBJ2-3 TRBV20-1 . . CSAWIGAADTQYF TGCAGTGCTTGGATTGGGGCCGCAGATACGCAGTATTTT
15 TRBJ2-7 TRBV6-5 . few CASSYSRQGPGEQYF TGTGCCAGCAGTTACTCGAGGCAGGGGCCGGGCGAGCAGTACTTC
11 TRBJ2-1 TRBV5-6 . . CASSRVGRQFF TGTGCCAGCAGCCGCGTGGGCCGACAGTTCTTC
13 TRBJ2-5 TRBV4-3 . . CASSQGFLETQYF TGCGCCAGCAGCCAAGGGTTTCTGGAGACCCAGTACTTC
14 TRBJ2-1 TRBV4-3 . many CASSRLGHNNEQFF TGCGCCAGCAGCCGGTTGGGACATAACAATGAGCAGTTCTTC
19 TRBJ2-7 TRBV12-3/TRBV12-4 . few CASSLYQFNISGHSYEQYF TGTGCCAGCAGTTTATATCAGTTTAATATTTCGGGCCACTCCTACGAGCAGTACTTC
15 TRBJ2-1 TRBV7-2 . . CASSLDAISYNEQFF TGTGCCAGCAGCTTAGACGCTATCTCCTACAATGAGCAGTTCTTC
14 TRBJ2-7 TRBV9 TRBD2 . CASSIQAGVEEQYF TGTGCCAGCAGCATCCAAGCGGGAGTGGAGGAGCAGTACTTC
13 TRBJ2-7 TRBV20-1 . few CSARQDFSYEQYF TGCAGTGCCCGACAGGATTTTTCCTACGAGCAGTACTTC
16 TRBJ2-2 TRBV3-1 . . CASSQLRAPNTGELFF TGTGCCAGCAGCCAACTCCGGGCTCCGAACACCGGGGAGCTGTTTTTT